Listed below are T cell receptor beta chains from one sample, sequenced in a study of blood T cells in healthy people across ages. TCRdb re-called the 5' RACE reads through MiXCR, storing one row per CDR3 protein. The table records 1.5 million to 2 million distinct CDR3 sequences, roughly 27% of them present only once. Material: blood. These receptors were collected from a young woman in good health. Both conserved end residues are part of each CDR3. A D gene is named only where the DNA matches it firmly. Expanded clones get a size class; other rows say once, few or many, or leave the size out.

>TRBJ2-1|TRBV3-1|NA|NA
CASSQELRGEQFF
TGTGCCAGCAGCCAAGAACTCAGGGGTGAGCAGTTCTTC
>TRBJ1-1|TRBV5-5|NA|NA
CASSSQPGTMNTEAFF
TGTGCCAGCAGCTCCCAGCCAGGGACCATGAACACTGAAGCTTTCTTT
>TRBJ2-1|TRBV4-1|NA|many
CASSQVGSRRTLYNEQFF
TGCGCCAGCAGCCAAGTGGGGAGTAGACGGACGCTCTACAATGAGCAGTTCTTC
>TRBJ2-1|TRBV20-1|NA|NA
CSARGWRLGGGSGINEQFF
TGCAGTGCTAGAGGTTGGCGGTTGGGAGGGGGGTCCGGAATCAATGAGCAGTTCTTC
>TRBJ2-7|TRBV4-1|NA|NA
CACSQDLRRGTYEQYF
TGCGCCTGCAGCCAAGACCTGCGGCGGGGAACCTACGAGCAGTACTTC
>TRBJ2-4|TRBV6-4|TRBD2|NA
CAGSETSGGYGNQNIQYF
TGTGCCGGCAGTGAAACTAGCGGGGGGTATGGAAACCAAAACATTCAGTACTTC
>TRBJ2-1|TRBV6-1|NA|NA
CASSELLDIYNEQFF
TGTGCCAGCAGTGAACTCCTGGACATCTACAATGAGCAGTTCTTC
>TRBJ2-7|TRBV9|NA|many
CASSVEGGSSYEQYF
TGTGCCAGCAGCGTAGAGGGGGGGAGCTCCTACGAGCAGTACTTC
>TRBJ2-3|TRBV7-8|TRBD2|many
CASREGGSGRLPDTQYF
TGTGCCAGCAGGGAAGGCGGTAGCGGGAGGTTACCCGATACGCAGTATTTT
>TRBJ1-3|TRBV12-3/TRBV12-4|NA|NA
CASSAGTRGNTIYF
TGTGCCAGCAGTGCCGGGACGCGTGGAAACACCATATATTTT
>TRBJ2-5|TRBV7-3|TRBD1|many
CASSFEGAQETQYF
TGTGCCAGCAGCTTTGAGGGGGCACAGGAGACCCAGTACTTC
>TRBJ2-4|TRBV20-1|TRBD2|NA
CSARAGGQAKNIQYF
TGCAGTGCTAGAGCGGGGGGTCAGGCCAAAAACATTCAGTACTTC
>TRBJ2-5|TRBV5-1|NA|few
CASSLSVDRTQETQYF
TGCGCCAGCAGCTTGTCCGTAGACAGAACCCAAGAGACCCAGTACTTC
>TRBJ2-3|TRBV5-1|TRBD1|few
CASRERGQDFPTDTQYF
TGCGCCAGCAGGGAAAGGGGACAGGATTTCCCCACAGATACGCAGTATTTT
>TRBJ2-2|TRBV12-3/TRBV12-4|TRBD1|few
CASRETGGHGELFF
TGTGCCAGCAGGGAGACAGGGGGGCACGGGGAGCTGTTTTTT
>TRBJ2-7|TRBV29-1|TRBD1|many
CSVGTGGRYEQYF
TGCAGCGTAGGGACAGGGGGACGTTACGAGCAGTACTTC
>TRBJ1-2|TRBV29-1|NA|few
CSHTGNGYTF
TGCAGCCATACGGGGAATGGCTACACCTTC
>TRBJ2-1|TRBV7-2|NA|few
CASSSTVGSYNEQFF
TGTGCCAGCAGCTCGACTGTTGGCTCCTACAATGAGCAGTTCTTC
>TRBJ2-5|TRBV30|NA|once
CAWSVHLRETQYF
TGTGCCTGGAGTGTACATCTGAGGGAGACCCAGTACTTC
>TRBJ2-7|TRBV5-1|NA|NA
CASSPLAEYYEQYF
TGCGCCAGCAGCCCCTTAGCAGAATACTACGAGCAGTACTTC
>TRBJ2-1|TRBV29-1|TRBD1|NA
CSVDPDRGVNEQFF
TGCAGCGTTGATCCGGACAGGGGAGTCAATGAGCAGTTCTTC
>TRBJ2-1|TRBV5-6|NA|NA
CASRIRVNEQFF
TGTGCCAGCAGGATACGGGTCAATGAGCAGTTCTTC
>TRBJ2-7|TRBV5-1|TRBD2|NA
CASSLWTSGGANEQYF
TGCGCCAGCAGCCTATGGACTAGCGGGGGGGCCAACGAGCAGTACTTC
>TRBJ2-7|TRBV10-2|NA|few
CASSDPGQWLEQYF
TGCGCCAGCAGTGATCCTGGACAGTGGCTCGAGCAGTACTTC
>TRBJ2-1|TRBV5-5|NA|few
CASSPLASSLHERFF
TGTGCCAGCAGCCCTCTAGCTTCCTCTCTCCATGAGCGGTTCTTC
>TRBJ1-4|TRBV5-4|NA|NA
CASSLSGRATNEKLFF
TGTGCCAGCAGCTTGTCGGGACGTGCAACTAATGAAAAACTGTTTTTT
>TRBJ2-1|TRBV12-3/TRBV12-4|NA|NA
CASSPKGTVTEQFF
TGTGCCAGCAGTCCAAAGGGGACGGTCACTGAGCAGTTCTTC
>TRBJ2-1|TRBV6-5|NA|NA
CTSSPIRGSSQFF
TGTACCAGCAGCCCGATTCGAGGGTCTAGTCAGTTCTTC